This TCR beta chain was documented in a study of cytomegalovirus exposure and HLA in healthy donors. The CDR3 is 14 amino acids. CDR1 is WSHSY and CDR2 is SAAADI in the germline V gene. Trimming left V 3 bases short and J 5 bases short, with 11 bases between. Whole-study findings and limits: There was a cluster of highly shared sequence variants that was likely a sequencing artifact. Analyzed later, most CMV-associated TCR beta chains appeared HLA-restricted. It has been reported that TCR beta sequences accurately predicted the HLA-A and HLA-B alleles of most subjects.

On this clone: Its target is unknown.

The PCR ran on 60 Vbeta and 13 Jbeta primers. Some clones are missing from TCRdb's copy, which holds only in-frame ones; the method was immunoSEQ multiplex PCR. The table has about 130,000 clones, around 77% seen once; the top ten hold roughly 1.2%. The V gene is TRBV10-2, the J gene TRBJ1-5, with D tentatively TRBD1 (6 bases). Specimen: PBMCs. This sequence originates from a middle-aged man in good health and CMV-seronegative. CDR3 protein: CASSDRTVDQPQHF. CDR3 bases: TGCGCCAGCAGTGACAGGACAGTAGATCAGCCCCAGCATTTT.